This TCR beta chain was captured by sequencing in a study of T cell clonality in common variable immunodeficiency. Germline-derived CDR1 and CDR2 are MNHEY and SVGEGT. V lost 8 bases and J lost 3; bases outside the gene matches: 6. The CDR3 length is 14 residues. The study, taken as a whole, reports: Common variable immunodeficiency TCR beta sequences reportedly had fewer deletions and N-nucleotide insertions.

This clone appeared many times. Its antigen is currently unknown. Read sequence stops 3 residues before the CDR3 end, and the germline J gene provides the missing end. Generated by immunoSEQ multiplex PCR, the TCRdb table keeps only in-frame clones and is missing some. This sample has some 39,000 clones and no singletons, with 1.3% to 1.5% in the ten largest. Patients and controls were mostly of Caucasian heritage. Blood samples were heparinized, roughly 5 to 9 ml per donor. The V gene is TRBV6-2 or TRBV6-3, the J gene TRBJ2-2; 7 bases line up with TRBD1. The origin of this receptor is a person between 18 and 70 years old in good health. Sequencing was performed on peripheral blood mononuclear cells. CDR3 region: CASRPTGDTGELFF. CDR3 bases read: TGTGCCAGCCGACCTACAGGGGACACCGGGGAG.